This is a list of T cell receptor beta chains from one sample in a study of blood T cell repertoires in COVID-19. The method was immunoSEQ multiplex PCR; TCRdb's version includes in-frame clones alone and lacks a portion of them. The sample carries about 80,000 clones, approximately 82% recorded once. Sequenced material: peripheral blood. The source is a human donor in a cohort sampled during active COVID-19. Both conserved end residues are part of each CDR3. D genes are given only for firm matches. Not all rows give a size; the values are once, few, many and, for expanded clones, a class.

d_gene	len	v_gene	abundance	j_gene	CDR3aa	CDR3nt
NA	15	TRBV11-2	NA	TRBJ2-4	CASSLRMDFKNIQYF	TGTGCCAGCAGCTTGCGGATGGACTTCAAAAACATTCAGTACTTC
NA	11	TRBV10-1	once	TRBJ2-3	CASSQSDTQYF	TGCGCCAGCAGCCAGTCGGATACGCAGTATTTT
NA	12	TRBV5-6	NA	TRBJ2-5	CASSHYYGTQYF	TGTGCCAGCAGCCATTACTACGGGACCCAGTACTTC
NA	17	TRBV15	NA	TRBJ1-4	CATSRDEGGELNEKLFF	TGTGCCACCAGCAGAGATGAAGGGGGTGAGCTTAATGAAAAACTGTTTTTT
TRBD2	17	TRBV5-4	NA	TRBJ2-3	CASSLGLAGGRADTQYF	TGTGCCAGCAGCTTGGGACTAGCGGGGGGGCGGGCAGATACGCAGTATTTT
NA	16	TRBV28	NA	TRBJ1-2	CASSFPSGHSNYGYTF	TGTGCCAGCAGTTTCCCCTCAGGGCACAGTAACTATGGCTACACCTTC
TRBD1	15	TRBV30	NA	TRBJ2-2	CAWSVFGTGTGELFF	TGTGCCTGGAGTGTATTCGGGACAGGCACCGGGGAGCTGTTTTTT
TRBD2	15	TRBV7-3	NA	TRBJ2-3	CASSLTGTRTDTQYF	TGTGCCAGCAGCTTAACCGGGACTAGAACAGATACGCAGTATTTT
TRBD1	15	TRBV28	few	TRBJ2-4	CASRGQGPKGNIQYF	TGTGCCAGCAGGGGACAGGGGCCTAAAGGAAACATTCAGTACTTC
TRBD1	17	TRBV11-2	once	TRBJ2-5	CASSFRGTGTGNWAQYF	TGTGCCAGCAGCTTTAGGGGTACCGGGACAGGGAATTGGGCACAGTACTTC
TRBD1	14	TRBV19	few	TRBJ2-1	CASSQYPQGNEQFF	TGTGCCAGTAGTCAGTACCCACAGGGGAATGAGCAGTTCTTC
NA	18	TRBV2	NA	TRBJ1-1	CASTPNLAGGRGSTEAFF	TGTGCCAGCACCCCTAATCTCGCGGGGGGGCGAGGAAGCACTGAAGCTTTCTTT
NA	13	TRBV7-2	NA	TRBJ2-1	CATNGGGHNEQFF	TGTGCCACCAATGGGGGCGGTCACAATGAGCAGTTCTTC
TRBD1	18	TRBV15	NA	TRBJ1-5	CATSREAGQGFSNQPQHF	TGTGCCACCAGCAGAGAGGCCGGACAGGGGTTTAGCAATCAGCCCCAGCATTTT
TRBD2	14	TRBV5-1	once	TRBJ2-5	CASSLTAGQETQYF	TGCGCCAGCAGCCTGACAGCGGGACAAGAGACCCAGTACTTC
TRBD1	15	TRBV5-4	NA	TRBJ1-6	CASSGDRGQNSPLHF	TGTGCCAGCAGCGGGGACAGGGGGCAGAATTCACCCCTCCACTTT
NA	15	TRBV28	NA	TRBJ1-1	CASSSGGVKNTEAFF	TGTGCCAGCAGTTCCGGGGGGGTAAAGAACACTGAAGCTTTCTTT
NA	17	TRBV7-9	NA	TRBJ2-2	CASSSPGGSPYTGELFF	TGTGCCAGCAGCTCCCCAGGGGGGTCTCCTTACACCGGGGAGCTGTTTTTT
NA	13	TRBV3-1/TRBV3-2	NA	TRBJ1-5	CASSQDRDQPQHF	TGTGCCAGCAGCCAAGATCGTGATCAGCCCCAGCATTTT
TRBD1	15	TRBV19	NA	TRBJ1-5	CASRGQANSNQPQHF	TGTGCCAGTAGAGGACAGGCAAATAGCAATCAGCCCCAGCATTTT
NA	13	TRBV11-2	NA	TRBJ2-6	CASSRSGANVLTF	TGTGCCAGCTCCCGCTCTGGGGCCAACGTCCTGACTTTC
TRBD1	17	TRBV5-5	NA	TRBJ2-2	CASSRDRVIITTGELFF	TGTGCCAGCAGTAGGGACAGGGTTATTATCACAACCGGGGAGCTGTTTTTT
NA	15	TRBV18	NA	TRBJ2-1	CASSPLVANDNEQFF	TGTGCCAGCTCACCGTTGGTAGCGAACGACAATGAGCAGTTCTTC
NA	15	TRBV25-1	many	TRBJ2-7	CASSGAGVSSYEQYF	TGTGCCAGCAGTGGAGCAGGGGTGAGCTCCTACGAGCAGTACTTC
NA	11	TRBV29-1	NA	TRBJ1-1	CSVGGSAEAFF	TGCAGCGTTGGCGGGAGCGCTGAAGCTTTCTTT
NA	15	TRBV29-1	once	TRBJ1-4	CSVKNGAATNEKLFF	TGCAGCGTTAAGAATGGGGCTGCAACTAATGAAAAACTGTTTTTT
TRBD1	15	TRBV19	NA	TRBJ1-4	CASSLRTGNNEKLFF	TGTGCCAGTAGTCTAAGGACAGGGAACAATGAAAAACTGTTTTTT
NA	13	TRBV3-1/TRBV3-2	once	TRBJ2-2	CASSQGSAGELFF	TGTGCCAGCAGCCAAGGGAGTGCCGGGGAGCTGTTTTTT